This T cell receptor (beta chain) derives from a study of shared clonotypes between healthy human individuals. Looking at the study overall: A couple of women and three men aged 18 to 49 made up the donors.

Methods used by the authors: ImmunoSEQ junction-only sequences lacked quality scores, so their filtering differed. The table came from immunoSEQ multiplex PCR; TCRdb's copy has only in-frame clones and leaves some out. V and J calls and clone size come straight from that table; D and trimming were deduced from the DNA. Here the sample spans around 2.5 million clones, approximately 93% being singletons. In germline, CDR1 is SGHRS, CDR2 YFSETQ. J lost 5 bases, V lost 2 bases, and 9 bases had no gene match. CDR3 size: 15 residues. It was into CD45RA+ naive and CD45RA-negative memory subsets that the CD4+ cells were split.

Input material: naive CD4+ T cells from PBMCs. Subset specified: CD45RA+ positively selected. This receptor was obtained from a man aged 18-30 years in good health. Some clones in this sample may be carry-over from other donors' samples. The J gene is TRBJ2-5, the V gene TRBV5-1, with 7 positions matching TRBD2. CDR3 residues: CASSFLGGSGETQYF. CDR3 DNA: TGCGCCAGCAGCTTTTTAGGCGGGAGCGGGGAGACCCAGTACTTC. Variable domain in full (rest from reference TRBV5-1 and TRBJ2-5): KAGVTQTPRYLIKTRGQQVTLSCSPISGHRSVSWYQQTPGQGLQFLFEYFSETQRNKGNFPGRFSGRQFSNSRSEMNVSTLELGDSALYLCASSFLGGSGETQYFGPGTRLLVL.